This entry describes one TCR beta chain. This clone was observed a few times. No cognate antigen has been identified for it. The input lacks base qualities; no much larger clone sits a single base away. The sample originates from a study of shared clonotypes between healthy human individuals (TCRdb year 2020). Notes on the research overall: The cohort included a few men and a couple of women between 18 and 49 years of age. Libraries were prepared and TCR repertoires were sequenced by different laboratories using diverse techniques, in order to increase sequencing depth and limit assay-specific biases. To estimate repertoire size and how much clonotype sharing occurs between individuals, the study deeply sequenced the blood TCR repertoires of 5 or 6 healthy adults. Per donor, leukapheresis produced somewhere between about 0.94 and 9 billion PBMCs. The research as a whole found: Sampling was limited to blood, and TCR repertoires in tissue likely differ from TCR repertoires in blood. Because the study included a small number of donors, the genetic and exposure-history diversity represented was limited. Based on pairwise subsampling, the degree of clonotype sharing among donors was expected to be affected by sequencing depth.

Donors were healthy HIV-negative adults with no recently reported acute infections or vaccinations. Every donor was a Caucasian adult living in Nashville, Tennessee, USA. For unsorted samples, around 90 million PBMCs were counted, and genomic DNA was extracted using the QIAamp DNA Blood Mini kit. After blood collection by leukapheresis, PBMCs were isolated using Ficoll-Histopaque density gradient centrifugation and then cryopreserved in the vapor phase of liquid nitrogen. The cysteine opens and the phenylalanine closes a CDR3 of 18 amino acids. Of all the DNA, just the CDR3 is kept, 54 bases in frame from base 1. Using the deep immunoSEQ assay, TCR CDR3 regions were amplified from genomic DNA by multiplex PCR. Extracted genomic DNA from each cell subset was spread evenly across all wells of several immunoSEQ 96-well plates, with each plate serving as a replicate. For unsorted PBMC, roughly 330 ng of genomic DNA, equivalent to 30,000 to 35,000 T cell genomes, went into each replicate PCR. Ten immunoSEQ deep assay plates were used to sequence the unsorted PBMC genomic DNA. The purified libraries were quantified using a Qubit 3.0 fluorometer, sized with a Bioanalyzer 2100, and then quantified again using the KAPA Library Quantification kit. A separate single-read 150-cycle Illumina NextSeq 550 flow cell was used to sequence each immunoSEQ 96-well plate. The authors' analysis ran thus. Because only junctional sequences without quality scores were contained in the immunoSEQ output, filtering matching that applied to full-length reads could not be performed. Sequences were annotated with PyIR, a Python wrapper for IgBLAST v1.9, and V/J genes and CDR3 were assigned using IMGT germline references. Reads with weak V/J assignments (E-value above 1e-6), missing CDR3, stop codons, out-of-frame junctions, or ambiguous translated residues were removed. A V3J clonotype was defined by an identical inferred V gene, J gene, and CDR3 amino acid sequence. Percentage overlap between repertoires was computed as shared unique clonotypes divided by the size of the smaller repertoire. Richness of each repertoire was evaluated using RTK rarefaction, the Chao1 estimator, and Recon v2.1 estimates of unobserved clonotypes. In its TCRdb copy, this immuneACCESS table keeps in-frame sequences only and misses some clones. Where compared with another copy, unresolved V genes explain less than half of these, and the others have no known cause. The DNA gave D and trimming, while V, J and clone size come from that table. For this sample there are some 530,000 clones; approximately 81% appear just once. The ten largest clones take up about 12% of the sample.

The sequence links TRBV21-1 to TRBJ2-3; TRBD2 was called by the table and not checked on the DNA. TRBV21-1 is a recognized pseudogene. The receptor was isolated from a woman aged 35 to 49 in good health. Some clones in this sample may be carry-over from other donors' samples. Material: PBMCs. The nucleotide sequence is given as TGTGCCAGCAGCTTCCGGGACTTCCTAGCGGGAGAAGAAGATACGCAGTATTTT. It encodes CASSFRDFLAGEEDTQYF.